The present T cell receptor beta chain was sequenced within a study of cytomegalovirus exposure and HLA in healthy donors. Study conclusions and caveats: Cytomegalovirus status was reportedly diagnosed by the classifier with high specificity and sensitivity. Altogether, some 160 TCR beta chains were recorded as cytomegalovirus-associated.

V was shortened by 3 bases and J by 5 bases, with 16 bases between the two germline ends. The CDR3 extends over 15 amino acids. CDR1 is MDHEN and CDR2 is SYDVKM in the germline V gene. As regards this clone: The target antigen is unknown.

Profiled with immunoSEQ multiplex PCR; TCRdb holds only in-frame clones, not every one. The data hold over 200,000 clones, with roughly 91% observed a single time. The sequencing sample was made of PBMCs. The J gene is TRBJ1-1, the V gene TRBV28, with D possibly TRBD1 on 6 matching bases. This receptor was obtained from a young woman in good health and CMV-seropositive. The CDR3, as DNA: TGTGCCAGCAGTTTCACTGTCGGGACAATTACTGAAGCTTTCTTT. It encodes CASSFTVGTITEAFF.